One sample yielded the 21 T cell receptor beta chains listed below, sequenced in a study of blood T cell repertoires in COVID-19 (dated by TCRdb to 2018 to 2021). Libraries came from the immunoSEQ multiplex PCR assay. In TCRdb, the immuneACCESS table is reduced to in-frame sequences with V and J assigned. These tables do not hold every clone; where another copy was compared, an unresolved V gene accounts for under half, and the others remain unexplained. The sample contains fewer than 150,000 clones, 70% to 90% of them found a single time. The top ten hold 8.4% of the sample. The specimen sequenced was peripheral blood. The receptors stem from a woman between 70 and 85 years old who had recovered from COVID-19.

CDR3 DNA: TGTGCCAGCAGCTTAGATGGGACAGGGGCCTACGAGCAGTACTTC. It specifies CASSLDGTGAYEQYF. The chain links TRBV11-3 to TRBJ2-7, with 10 bases identical to TRBD1. The CDR3 extends over 15 amino acids. Germline V lookup: CDR1 SGHNT, CDR2 YENEEA. Trimming removed 0 bases from V and 2 bases from J; junction bases left unmatched: 1.

V usage is TRBV5-5 and J usage is TRBJ2-2; D gene unclear. Germline V CDR1 and CDR2: SGHKS, YYEKEE (reference sequence). V shed 6 bases and J shed 6 bases, with 12 bases lying between them. The CDR3 loop spans 13 amino acids. The CDR3 is CASTSLRSGELFF. For the CDR3, the DNA is TGTGCCAGCACGTCCTTGAGGTCCGGGGAGCTGTTTTTT.

V is TRBV7-9 and J is TRBJ2-7, with 7 bases matching TRBD1. CDR1 and CDR2 (germline): SEHNR, FQNEAQ (reference sequence). The CDR3 sequence is 14 residues long. The junction had 3 bases not matched to a gene; V was cut back by 1 base and J by 3 bases. Here the CDR3 reads CASSLGGQRYEQYF. The CDR3 DNA reads as TGTGCCAGCAGCTTAGGGGGACAGCGCTACGAGCAGTACTTC.

This rearrangement joins TRBV7-3 to TRBJ2-2; D may be TRBD2 (5 bases). There are 15 residues in the CDR3. Deletions cut 5 bases from V and 3 bases from J, with 13 bases between. Germline V lookup: CDR1 SGHTA, CDR2 FQGTGA. The CDR3 is CASSPRADHTGELFF. The DNA for the CDR3 is TGTGCCAGCAGCCCGCGGGCCGATCACACCGGGGAGCTGTTTTTT.

This chain links TRBV10-3 with TRBJ2-1, with TRBD2 matching 8 bases. The CDR3 consists of 17 residues. Looked up from germline, CDR1 is ENHRY and CDR2 is SYGVKD. J lost 1 base, V lost 2 bases, and 7 bases had no gene match. CDR3 nucleotides: TGTGCCATCAGTGAGAGGGCGAGCGGGGGTTCCTACAATGAGCAGTTCTTC. Encoded protein: CAISERASGGSYNEQFF.

This clone appeared a few times. The chain is built from TRBV25-1 and TRBJ2-2; TRBD2 matches 9 bases. This CDR3 spans 14 amino acids. Germline V gene sequence: CDR1 MGHDK, CDR2 SYGVNS. V gave up 4 bases and J gave up 8 bases; unmatched junction bases: 5. The CDR3 DNA sequence: TGTGCCAGCAGTGGGCAGCGGGAGGTAGGGGAGCTGTTTTTT. Translating it yields CASSGQREVGELFF.

The chain carries TRBV12-2 and TRBJ1-1; the table's D call of TRBD1 was not tested on the DNA. TRBV12-2 is shown as a pseudogene. The CDR3 totals 18 residues. CDR3 nucleotide sequence: TGTGCAAGTCGCTTAGCGGTAGGACAGGGGAAAGCGAACACTGAAGCTTTCTTT. Protein product: CASRLAVGQGKANTEAFF.

The V gene is TRBV28, the J gene TRBJ1-2, with a tentative D call TRBD1 (6 bases). Trimming took 7 bases from V and 8 from J, leaving 17 bases between them. The CDR3 spans 13 residues. The germline gives CDR1 MDHEN, CDR2 SYDVKM. CDR3 nucleotide sequence: TGTGCCAGCACCTTAGGGGGGGCGCGCGGCTACACCTTC. This codes for CASTLGGARGYTF.

CDR3 region: CASSFFGGGPNEQFF. As DNA, the CDR3 is TGTGCCAGCAGCTTTTTTGGTGGGGGCCCCAATGAGCAGTTCTTC. This rearrangement joins TRBV7-3 to TRBJ2-1; D is possibly TRBD1 (6 bases). V was pared by 3 bases and J by 6 bases, with 15 bases between. The germline V gene has CDR1 SGHTA and CDR2 FQGTGA. CDR3 length equals 15 residues.

The DNA of the CDR3 is TGCGCCAGCAGCCAAGATCTCGGGGGGACAGGGTTTCCAGATGAAAAACTGTTTTTT. Its translation is CASSQDLGGTGFPDEKLFF. The chain employs TRBV4-3 and TRBJ1-4; 9 nucleotides align to TRBD1. Germline V gene lookup returns CDR1 LGHNA and CDR2 YSLEER. Germline trimming cut 0 bases from V and 6 bases from J; bases unmatched to any gene: 14. The CDR3 has 19 amino acids.

The chain has TRBV6-5 and TRBJ2-1; 7 nucleotides line up with TRBD2. The V gene's germline CDR1 is MNHEY and CDR2 SVGAGI. The trim removed 4 bases at V and 6 bases at J, leaving 9 bases unmatched. This CDR3 comprises 15 residues. The CDR3: CASSFAGVGSNEQFF. CDR3 nucleotide sequence: TGTGCCAGCAGTTTTGCGGGAGTAGGTAGCAATGAGCAGTTCTTC.

Only one count was recorded for this clone. The chain joins TRBV6-2 or TRBV6-3 to TRBJ2-1; D not certain. There are 12 residues in the CDR3. Trimming removed 1 base at V and 7 bases at J, with 5 bases between. Germline assignment: CDR1 MNHEY and CDR2 SVGEGT. CDR3 amino acids: CASSYFGNEQFF. The CDR3 DNA sequence: TGTGCCAGCAGTTACTTCGGGAATGAGCAGTTCTTC.

The chain recombines TRBV5-4 with TRBJ1-1, with D uncertain. This CDR3 contains 12 residues. The ends were cut back, 2 bases at V and 8 bases at J, with 10 bases in the middle. The germline gives CDR1 SGHNT, CDR2 YYREEE (reference sequence). CDR3 nucleotides: TGTGCCAGCAGCTTTATACACCAGGAAGCTTTCTTT. Translated, it gives CASSFIHQEAFF.

This chain joins TRBV7-9 and TRBJ2-1, with TRBD2 matching 12 bases. There are 15 residues in the CDR3. Germline loops: CDR1 SEHNR, CDR2 FQNEAQ (reference sequence). V lost 8 bases, J lost 7 bases, and 9 bases stayed unmatched. For the CDR3, the DNA is TGTGCCAGCGGCCCTAGCGGGAGGGCCTTGAATGAGCAGTTCTTC. Residues: CASGPSGRALNEQFF. Variable domain in full (rest from reference TRBV7-9 and TRBJ2-1): DTGVSQNPRHKITKRGQNVTFRCDPISEHNRLYWYRQTLGQGPEFLTYFQNEAQLEKSRLLSDRFSAERPKGSFSTLEIQRTEQGDSAMYLCASGPSGRALNEQFFGPGTRLTVL.

This clone appeared a few times. V and J are TRBV15 and TRBJ1-3; D remains ambiguous. This CDR3 is 13 amino acids long. Germline V CDR1 and CDR2: LNHNV, YYDKDF (reference sequence). Between the trimmed V and J ends, which lost 0 bases and 3 bases, there was a span of 3 bases. The CDR3 bases are TGTGCCACCAGCAGAGACCTTGGAAACACCATATATTTT. This gives the protein CATSRDLGNTIYF.

V is TRBV7-2 and J is TRBJ2-1, with 9 bases lining up with TRBD2. The CDR3 covers 15 residues. With 3 bases clipped from V and 4 bases from J, the junction kept 4 bases outside the gene matches. Germline CDR1 and CDR2: SGHTA and FQGNSA. The CDR3 region is CASSFLAGLYNEQFF. The CDR3, as DNA: TGTGCCAGCAGCTTCCTAGCGGGGTTATACAATGAGCAGTTCTTC.

V gene TRBV6-2 or TRBV6-3 combines with J gene TRBJ2-1, with 9 bases identical to TRBD2. V lost 6 bases to trimming and J lost 0 bases; unmatched junction nucleotides: 9. This CDR3 has 17 amino acids. Germline loops: CDR1 MNHEY, CDR2 SVGEGT. The DNA for the CDR3 is TGTGCCAGCAGCCCCCGCGGGGGGGGGCACTCCTACAATGAGCAGTTCTTC. Protein: CASSPRGGGHSYNEQFF.

The chain combines TRBV7-6 with TRBJ2-6; 12 bases are a match to TRBD2. Germline CDR1 and CDR2: SGHVS and FNYEAQ. There are 17 residues in the CDR3. The V and J ends lost 5 bases and 0 bases, in that order; junction bases with no gene match: 2. CDR3 loop: CASSPSGRASGANVLTF. The CDR3 nucleotides read TGTGCCAGCAGCCCTAGCGGGAGGGCCTCTGGGGCCAACGTCCTGACTTTC.

The chain links TRBV18 to TRBJ2-6, with D maybe TRBD1 (5 bases). The CDR3 totals 17 residues. V shed 4 bases and J shed 0 bases, with 13 bases lying between them. CDR1 KGHSH and CDR2 LQKENI come from the germline V gene. This CDR3 is CASSRDRTNSGANVLTF. CDR3 nucleotide sequence: TGTGCCAGCTCACGAGACCGGACAAACTCTGGGGCCAACGTCCTGACTTTC.

The chain links TRBV3-1 (or the pseudogene TRBV3-2) to TRBJ2-1; 10 positions agree with TRBD1. The ends lost 2 bases at V and 3 bases at J; junction bases unmatched: 13. CDR1 is LGHDT and CDR2 is YNNKEL in the germline V gene (reference sequence). The CDR3 length is 19 residues. CDR3 sequence: CASSQKMVGTGVSYNEQFF. For the CDR3, the DNA is TGTGCCAGCAGCCAAAAGATGGTGGGGACAGGGGTAAGCTACAATGAGCAGTTCTTC.

The genes are TRBV7-9 and TRBJ2-2; TRBD1 matches at 8 bases. V lost 6 bases to trimming and J lost 6 bases; unmatched junction nucleotides: 12. Germline V gene sequence: CDR1 SEHNR, CDR2 FQNEAQ (reference sequence). This CDR3 has 16 residues. This chain's CDR3 is CASRLDRDRRAGELFF. The CDR3 DNA follows: TGTGCCAGCAGGTTGGACAGGGACAGACGGGCCGGGGAGCTGTTTTTT.